Following are 17 T cell receptor beta chains from one sample sequenced in a study of blood T cell repertoires in COVID-19. Clones were read by immunoSEQ multiplex PCR, and TCRdb kept only the in-frame ones, dropping some. The data show tens of thousands of clones, over 65% seen once. Material for sequencing was peripheral blood. Receptors originate from a man aged 65 to 79 with acute or convalescent COVID-19.

This chain links TRBV7-2 with TRBJ2-6; 7 nucleotides agree with TRBD2. This CDR3 contains 16 residues. The germline CDR1 and CDR2 sequences are SGHTA and FQGNSA. V was pared by 3 bases and J by 3 bases, with 5 bases of the junction left unmatched. The CDR3 here is CASSFTGGYGANVLTF. In nucleotides, the CDR3 is TGTGCCAGCAGCTTTACGGGGGGTTATGGGGCCAACGTCCTGACTTTC.

This clone is categorized as medium-sized. This chain joins TRBV7-6 and TRBJ1-1; 8 bases map to TRBD1. Germline CDR1 SGHVS, CDR2 FNYEAQ. The V segment lost 5 bases and the J segment 4 bases; nucleotides outside the gene matches: 9. The CDR3 length is 15 residues. In nucleotides, the CDR3 is TGTGCCAGCAGCCGAAAGGACAGGGAGGGCACTGAAGCTTTCTTT. It specifies CASSRKDREGTEAFF.

The chain recombines TRBV28 with TRBJ1-5; 10 bases map to TRBD1. This CDR3 region has 16 residues. The junction had 8 bases not matched to a gene; V was cut back by 6 bases and J by 3 bases. CDR1 and CDR2 (germline): MDHEN, SYDVKM. CDR3 sequence reads: CASSIRDRGFNQPQHF. CDR3 bases: TGTGCCAGCAGCATTAGGGACAGGGGTTTCAATCAGCCCCAGCATTTT.

This chain joins TRBV5-6 and TRBJ1-6; D might be TRBD1 (6 bases). V was pared by 2 bases and J by 0 bases, with 15 bases between. This CDR3 contains 18 residues. Germline CDR1 SGHDT, CDR2 YYEEEE. The CDR3 bases are TGTGCCAGCAGCTTAGGACAGTCAAGGAGCTCCTATAATTCACCCCTCCACTTT. Its translation is CASSLGQSRSSYNSPLHF.

The rearrangement uses TRBV7-2 and TRBJ2-3; TRBD1 matches 7 bases. Germline values: CDR1 SGHTA, CDR2 FQGNSA. The J segment lost 14 bases and the V segment lost 4 bases, leaving 9 bases of the junction unmatched. This CDR3 is built from 12 residues. CDR3 loop: CASSSDRAVRYF. For the CDR3, the DNA is TGTGCCAGCAGCTCAGACAGGGCGGTAAGGTATTTT.

This clone was counted a few times. This chain links TRBV28 with TRBJ2-2; possible D gene TRBD2, 5 bases. CDR1 is MDHEN and CDR2 is SYDVKM in the germline V gene. V lost 3 bases, J lost 1 base, and 9 bases lay in between. This CDR3 spans 15 amino acids. CDR3 sequence (DNA): TGTGCCAGCAGTTTGTCGGGGAGGAACACCGGGGAGCTGTTTTTT. Protein product: CASSLSGRNTGELFF.

The J gene is TRBJ2-1, the V gene TRBV3-1 (or the pseudogene TRBV3-2); TRBD2 aligns across 11 bases. Unmatched junction bases numbered 5, after V lost 4 bases and J lost 6 bases. This CDR3 comprises 15 residues. The germline V gene has CDR1 LGHDT and CDR2 YNNKEL (reference sequence). This chain's CDR3 is CASSPLAGGRNEQFF. The CDR3 bases are TGTGCCAGCAGCCCCCTAGCGGGAGGTCGCAATGAGCAGTTCTTC.

In its sample, this clone was seen once. The chain combines TRBV24-1 with TRBJ2-1; TRBD2 aligns across 10 bases. V lost 3 bases, J lost 8 bases, and 15 bases stayed unmatched. CDR1 is KGHDR and CDR2 is SFDVKD in the germline V gene. There are 18 residues in the CDR3. The CDR3 nucleotides are TGTGCCACCAGTGATCCCCCCCCCACTAGCGGGAATACGGATGAGCAGTTCTTC. Protein: CATSDPPPTSGNTDEQFF.

This clone appeared a few times. The V call is TRBV24-1, the J call TRBJ2-3; TRBD1 is a possible D gene (6 bases). The germline V gene encodes CDR1 KGHDR and CDR2 SFDVKD. The CDR3 extends over 14 amino acids. V was pared by 5 bases and J by 2 bases, with 10 bases between. Here the CDR3 DNA reads TGTGCCACCAGTGCAACAGGGACCACAGATACGCAGTATTTT. It is translated as CATSATGTTDTQYF.

The V and J genes are TRBV21-1 and TRBJ2-7; the tabulated D call, TRBD2, remains unverified against the DNA. TRBV21-1 constitutes a pseudogene. CDR3 length: 17 residues. The CDR3: CASSKGGRRVDSYEQYF. The CDR3 DNA reads TGTGCCAGCAGCAAAGGAGGAAGGCGGGTTGACTCCTACGAGCAGTACTTC.

The chain uses TRBV19 and TRBJ1-2; tentatively, D is TRBD1 (6 bases). The germline gives CDR1 LNHDA, CDR2 SQIVND (reference sequence). The germline V and J ends were trimmed by 2 bases and 3 bases, with 16 bases remaining between them. This CDR3 spans 16 amino acids. The CDR3 loop is CASSIRGGLGDYGYTF. The CDR3 DNA reads TGTGCCAGTAGTATACGGGGGGGCCTTGGGGACTATGGCTACACCTTC.

This clone was counted only a few times. This sequence joins TRBV3-1 (or the pseudogene TRBV3-2) and TRBJ1-6; 7 bases align to TRBD1. CDR1 and CDR2 from the germline V gene are LGHDT and YNNKEL (reference sequence). CDR3 length equals 15 residues. V shed 0 bases, J shed 8 bases, and the junction held 4 bases outside the gene matches. The CDR3 here is CASSQEQGVYSPLHF. The DNA of the CDR3 is TGTGCCAGCAGCCAAGAGCAGGGGGTTTATTCACCCCTCCACTTT.

The rearrangement joins TRBV29-1 to TRBJ1-5, with a tentative D call TRBD1 (6 bases). There are 18 residues in the CDR3. Germline V CDR1 and CDR2: SQVTM, ANQGSEA. The V end was cut by 6 bases, the J end by 0 bases, with 24 bases between. The CDR3 spells CSVILQGSGTYSNQPQHF. The CDR3 nucleotides read TGCAGCGTCATATTACAGGGAAGTGGAACTTATAGCAATCAGCCCCAGCATTTT.

This chain uses TRBV5-5 with TRBJ1-2, with TRBD1 matching 7 bases. With 4 bases clipped from V and 5 bases from J, the junction kept 5 bases outside the gene matches. This CDR3 contains 13 residues. Germline V gives CDR1 SGHKS, CDR2 YYEKEE (reference sequence). The CDR3 DNA reads TGTGCCAGCAGCACAGAGGGGGCGTATGGCTACACCTTC. It is translated as CASSTEGAYGYTF.

The chain is built from TRBV7-7 and TRBJ2-5, with 7 bases aligning to TRBD2. This CDR3 is 15 amino acids long. With V trimmed by 0 bases and J by 4 bases, 5 bases remained unmatched. Germline V gene lookup returns CDR1 SSHAT and CDR2 FNYEAQ (reference sequence). As DNA, the CDR3 is TGTGCCAGCAGCTTAGCGTCCCCGGGGGGAGAGACCCAGTACTTC. This sequence encodes CASSLASPGGETQYF. Using reference TRBV7-7 and TRBJ2-5 for the parts outside the CDR3, the full variable domain is GAGVSQSPRYKVTKRGQDVTLRCDPISSHATLYWYQQALGQGPEFLTYFNYEAQPDKSGLPSDRFSAERPEGSISTLTIQRTEQRDSAMYRCASSLASPGGETQYFGPGTRLLVL.

The chain links TRBV7-9 to TRBJ1-2, with D uncertain. The germline V gene has CDR1 SEHNR and CDR2 FQNEAQ (reference sequence). V shed 1 base and J shed 5 bases, with 8 bases lying between them. The CDR3 contains 13 residues. This CDR3 is CASSLDPGYGYTF. The DNA for the CDR3 is TGTGCCAGCAGCTTAGACCCAGGATATGGCTACACCTTC.

This clone has only a few counts. The J gene is TRBJ1-2, the V gene TRBV19; the match to TRBD1 covers 8 bases. The CDR3 is 14 residues long. Germline lookup yields CDR1 LNHDA and CDR2 SQIVND (reference sequence). Losses at the gene ends were 10 bases for V and 8 bases for J; bases not matched to a gene: 15. CDR3 loop: CANRKPGGLEGYTF. The CDR3 nucleotides are TGTGCCAACCGGAAGCCAGGGGGCTTAGAAGGCTACACCTTC.